What follows are 7 T cell receptor beta chains derived from one specimen sequenced in a study of blood T cell repertoires in COVID-19. Some clones are missing from TCRdb's copy, which holds only in-frame ones; the method was immunoSEQ multiplex PCR. The table records some 100,000 clones, around 89% of them present only once. Sequencing used peripheral blood. Receptors were obtained from a human donor with acute or convalescent COVID-19. The donor label of this sample is uncertain.

This sequence joins TRBV5-6 and TRBJ2-5; 7 bases map to TRBD2. There are 16 residues in the CDR3. Germline CDR1 SGHDT, CDR2 YYEEEE. Losses at the gene ends were 0 bases for V and 2 bases for J; bases not matched to a gene: 7. Here the CDR3 reads CASSLEERGTQETQYF. The CDR3 nucleotides read TGTGCCAGCAGCTTGGAAGAGCGGGGCACGCAAGAGACCCAGTACTTC.

The rearrangement links TRBV28 to TRBJ1-5; 10 bases are a match to TRBD1. The CDR3 sequence is 14 residues long. Trimming removed 6 bases from V and 7 bases from J; junction bases left unmatched: 6. Germline CDR1 MDHEN, CDR2 SYDVKM. CDR3 loop: CASSSGTGVQPQHF. CDR3 in DNA: TGTGCCAGCAGCTCCGGGACAGGGGTACAGCCCCAGCATTTT.

The chain links TRBV7-9 to TRBJ2-1; 8 nucleotides align to TRBD2. CDR3 size: 17 residues. The V and J ends lost 5 bases and 3 bases, in that order; junction bases with no gene match: 12. Germline values: CDR1 SEHNR, CDR2 FQNEAQ (reference sequence). Here the CDR3 DNA reads TGTGCCAGCAGCCTTGGTCGTGGTAGCGGGAACTACAATGAGCAGTTCTTC. Its protein product is CASSLGRGSGNYNEQFF.

The chain has TRBV6-2 or TRBV6-3 and TRBJ1-2; no clear D gene. Germline assignment: CDR1 MNHEY and CDR2 SVGEGT. CDR3 length: 14 residues. Trimming left V 5 bases short and J 2 bases short, with 12 bases between. The CDR3 sequence: CASSRTVPNYGYTF. In DNA, the CDR3 is TGTGCCAGCAGTCGTACGGTCCCCAACTATGGCTACACCTTC.

The genes are TRBV3-1 (or the pseudogene TRBV3-2) and TRBJ1-1; 8 nucleotides align to TRBD1. Germline loops: CDR1 LGHDT, CDR2 YNNKEL (reference sequence). This CDR3 has 15 amino acids. The ends lost 3 bases at V and 5 bases at J; junction bases unmatched: 8. The CDR3 DNA follows: TGTGCCAGCAGCCACCTAAGGACAGGGAGTACTGAAGCTTTCTTT. Translated, it gives CASSHLRTGSTEAFF.

The chain uses TRBV7-2 and TRBJ2-1; 8 bases are shared with TRBD2. There are 16 residues in the CDR3. Germline V CDR1 and CDR2: SGHTA, FQGNSA. V shed 1 base, J shed 5 bases, and the junction held 7 bases outside the gene matches. DNA of the CDR3: TGTGCCAGCAGCTTAGACGCGGGGGGACTGAACAATGAGCAGTTCTTC. Translating gives CASSLDAGGLNNEQFF.

V and J are TRBV6-5 and TRBJ2-1; TRBD1 aligns across 7 bases. V lost 6 bases, J lost 8 bases, and 13 bases stayed unmatched. CDR1 MNHEY and CDR2 SVGAGI come from the germline V gene. CDR3 size: 15 residues. The CDR3 DNA reads TGTGCCAGCAGCAAAGACAGGGCCGGGGTATATGAGCAGTTCTTC. As protein: CASSKDRAGVYEQFF.